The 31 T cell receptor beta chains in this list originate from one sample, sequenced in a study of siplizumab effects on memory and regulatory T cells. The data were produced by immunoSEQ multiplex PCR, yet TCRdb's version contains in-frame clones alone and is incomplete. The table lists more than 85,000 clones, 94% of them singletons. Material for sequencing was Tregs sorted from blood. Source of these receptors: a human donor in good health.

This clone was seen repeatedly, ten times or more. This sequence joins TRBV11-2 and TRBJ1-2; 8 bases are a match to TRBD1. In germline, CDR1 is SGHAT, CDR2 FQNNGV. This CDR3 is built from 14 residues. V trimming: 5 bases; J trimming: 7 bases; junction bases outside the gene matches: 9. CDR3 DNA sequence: TGTGCCAGCAGCCAGGGGGCGATACCCAGTGGCTACACCTTC. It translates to CASSQGAIPSGYTF.

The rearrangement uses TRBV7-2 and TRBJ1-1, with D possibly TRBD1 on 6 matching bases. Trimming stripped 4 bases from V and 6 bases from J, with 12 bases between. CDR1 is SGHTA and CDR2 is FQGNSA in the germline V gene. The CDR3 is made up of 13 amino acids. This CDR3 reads CASSSLTGPEAFF. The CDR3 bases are TGTGCCAGCAGCTCACTGACAGGACCTGAAGCTTTCTTT.

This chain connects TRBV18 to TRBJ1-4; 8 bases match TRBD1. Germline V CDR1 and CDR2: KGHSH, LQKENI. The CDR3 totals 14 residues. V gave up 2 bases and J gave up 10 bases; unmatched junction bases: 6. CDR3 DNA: TGTGCCAGCTCACCAGTCAGGGGGCTAGGAAAACTGTTTTTT. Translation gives CASSPVRGLGKLFF. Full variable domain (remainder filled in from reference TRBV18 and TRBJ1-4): NAGVMQNPRHLVRRRGQEARLRCSPMKGHSHVYWYRQLPEEGLKFMVYLQKENIIDESGMPKERFSAEFPKEGPSILRIQQVVRGDSAAYFCASSPVRGLGKLFFGSGTQLSVL.

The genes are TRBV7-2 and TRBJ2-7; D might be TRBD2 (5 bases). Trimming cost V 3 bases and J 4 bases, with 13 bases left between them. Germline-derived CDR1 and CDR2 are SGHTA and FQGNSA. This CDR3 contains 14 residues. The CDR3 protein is CASSFARGSYEQYF. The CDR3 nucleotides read TGTGCCAGCAGCTTCGCCCGGGGAAGTTACGAGCAGTACTTC.

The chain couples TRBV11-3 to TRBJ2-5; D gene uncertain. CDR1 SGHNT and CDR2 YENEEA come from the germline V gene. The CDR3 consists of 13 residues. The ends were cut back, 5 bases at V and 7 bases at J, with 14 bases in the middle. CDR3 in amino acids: CASSRGNSGTQYF. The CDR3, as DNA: TGTGCCAGCAGCCGTGGGAATTCGGGGACCCAGTACTTC.

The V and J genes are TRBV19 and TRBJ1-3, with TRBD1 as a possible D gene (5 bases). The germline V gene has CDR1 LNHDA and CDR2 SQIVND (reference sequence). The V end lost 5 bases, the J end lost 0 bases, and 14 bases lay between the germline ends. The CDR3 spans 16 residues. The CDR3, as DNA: TGTGCCAGTAGTGTGGGGGAGACGGGCTCTGGAAACACCATATATTTT. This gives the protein CASSVGETGSGNTIYF.

The CDR3 region is CASTPQVNQPQHF. CDR3 DNA sequence: TGCGCCAGCACCCCGCAGGTCAATCAGCCCCAGCATTTT. The chain recombines TRBV10-2 with TRBJ1-5; no clear D gene. Germline CDR1 is WSHSY and CDR2 is SAAADI. CDR3 length: 13 amino acids. V was pared by 7 bases and J by 3 bases, with 10 bases between.

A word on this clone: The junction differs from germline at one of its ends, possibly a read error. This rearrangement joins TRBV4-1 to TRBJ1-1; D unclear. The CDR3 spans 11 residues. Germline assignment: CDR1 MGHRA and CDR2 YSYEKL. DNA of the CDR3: TGCGCCAGCAGCGATTACACCGAAGCTTTCTTT. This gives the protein CASSDYTEAFF.

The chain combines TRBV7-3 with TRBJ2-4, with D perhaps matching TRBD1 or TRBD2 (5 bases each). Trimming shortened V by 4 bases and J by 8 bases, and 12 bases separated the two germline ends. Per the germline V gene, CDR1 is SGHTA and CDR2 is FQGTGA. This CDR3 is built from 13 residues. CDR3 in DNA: TGTGCCAGCAGCTGGGACCGGGACGACATTCAGTACTTC. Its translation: CASSWDRDDIQYF.

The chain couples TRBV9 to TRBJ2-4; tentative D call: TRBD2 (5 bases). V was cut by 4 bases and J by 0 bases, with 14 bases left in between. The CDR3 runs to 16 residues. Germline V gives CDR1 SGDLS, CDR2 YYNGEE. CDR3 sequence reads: CASSSLDSGAKNIQYF. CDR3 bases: TGTGCCAGCAGCTCCCTGGACTCGGGAGCCAAAAACATTCAGTACTTC. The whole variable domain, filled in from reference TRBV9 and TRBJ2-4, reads DSGVTQTPKHLITATGQRVTLRCSPRSGDLSVYWYQQSLDQGLQFLIQYYNGEERAKGNILERFSAQQFPDLHSELNLSSLELGDSALYFCASSSLDSGAKNIQYFGAGTRLSVL.

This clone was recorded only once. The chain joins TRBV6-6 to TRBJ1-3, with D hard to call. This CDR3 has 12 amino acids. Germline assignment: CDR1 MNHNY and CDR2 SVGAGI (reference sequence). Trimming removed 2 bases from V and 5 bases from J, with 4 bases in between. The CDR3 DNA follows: TGTGCCAGCAGTTACCTAAGAAACACCATATATTTT. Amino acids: CASSYLRNTIYF.

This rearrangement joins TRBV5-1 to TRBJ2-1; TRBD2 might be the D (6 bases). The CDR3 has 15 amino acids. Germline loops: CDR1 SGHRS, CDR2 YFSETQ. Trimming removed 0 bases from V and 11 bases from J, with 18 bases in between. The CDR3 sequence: CASSLGGTGDYKQFF. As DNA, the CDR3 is TGCGCCAGCAGCTTGGGCGGGACTGGTGATTATAAGCAGTTCTTC.

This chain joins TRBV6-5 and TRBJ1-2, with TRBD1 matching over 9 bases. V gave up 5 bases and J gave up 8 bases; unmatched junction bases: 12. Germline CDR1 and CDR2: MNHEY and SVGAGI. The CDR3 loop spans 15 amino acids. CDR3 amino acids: CASSPPGQGVNGYTF. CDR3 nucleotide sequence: TGTGCCAGCAGTCCTCCGGGACAGGGAGTCAACGGCTACACCTTC.

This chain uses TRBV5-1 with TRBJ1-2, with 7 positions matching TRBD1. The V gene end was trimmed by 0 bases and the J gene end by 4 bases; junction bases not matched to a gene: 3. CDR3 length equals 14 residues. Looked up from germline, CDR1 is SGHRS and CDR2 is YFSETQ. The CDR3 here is CASSLETGIYGYTF. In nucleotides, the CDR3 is TGCGCCAGCAGCTTGGAGACAGGGATCTATGGCTACACCTTC.

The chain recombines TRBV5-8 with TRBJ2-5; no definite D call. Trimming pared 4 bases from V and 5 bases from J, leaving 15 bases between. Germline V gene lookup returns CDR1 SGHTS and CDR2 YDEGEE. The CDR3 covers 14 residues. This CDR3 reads CASSRLTLVETQYF. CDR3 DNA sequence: TGTGCCAGCAGCCGATTGACCCTGGTGGAGACCCAGTACTTC.

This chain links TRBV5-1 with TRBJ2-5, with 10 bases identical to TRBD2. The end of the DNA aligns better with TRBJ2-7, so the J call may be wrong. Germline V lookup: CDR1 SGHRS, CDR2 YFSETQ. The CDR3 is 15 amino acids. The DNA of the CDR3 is TGCGCCAGCAGCTGGAGTAGCGGGAGGCAGTACGAGCAGTACTTC. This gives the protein CASSWSSGRQYEQYF.

CDR3 in DNA: TGCGCCAGCAGCTTGCGGGGTATGGGGGAAAAACTGTTTTTT. It codes for CASSLRGMGEKLFF. The rearrangement joins TRBV5-1 to TRBJ1-4; D is undetermined. CDR1 and CDR2 (germline): SGHRS, YFSETQ. V dropped 1 base and J dropped 8 bases, with 12 bases sitting between them. The CDR3 runs 14 residues. The full variable domain, rest sourced from reference TRBV5-1 and TRBJ1-4, is KAGVTQTPRYLIKTRGQQVTLSCSPISGHRSVSWYQQTPGQGLQFLFEYFSETQRNKGNFPGRFSGRQFSNSRSEMNVSTLELGDSALYLCASSLRGMGEKLFFGSGTQLSVL.

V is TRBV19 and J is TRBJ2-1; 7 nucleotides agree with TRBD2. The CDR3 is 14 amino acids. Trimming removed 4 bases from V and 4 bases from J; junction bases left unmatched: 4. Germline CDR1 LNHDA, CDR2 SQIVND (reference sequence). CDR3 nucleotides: TGTGCCAGTAGTAAAGGACTAGGGTACAATGAGCAGTTCTTC. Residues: CASSKGLGYNEQFF. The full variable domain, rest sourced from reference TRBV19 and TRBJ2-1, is DGGITQSPKYLFRKEGQNVTLSCEQNLNHDAMYWYRQDPGQGLRLIYYSQIVNDFQKGDIAEGYSVSREKKESFPLTVTSAQKNPTAFYLCASSKGLGYNEQFFGPGTRLTVL.

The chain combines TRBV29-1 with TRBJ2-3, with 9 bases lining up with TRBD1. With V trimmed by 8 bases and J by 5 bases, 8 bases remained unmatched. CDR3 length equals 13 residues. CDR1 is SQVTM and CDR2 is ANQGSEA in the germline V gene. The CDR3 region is CSSARTGVDTQYF. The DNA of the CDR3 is TGCAGCTCCGCCCGGACAGGGGTAGATACGCAGTATTTT.

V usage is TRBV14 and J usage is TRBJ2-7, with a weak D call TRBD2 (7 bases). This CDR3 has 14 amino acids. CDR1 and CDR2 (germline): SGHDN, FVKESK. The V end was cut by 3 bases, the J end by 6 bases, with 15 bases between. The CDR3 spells CASSHGGGSIEQYF. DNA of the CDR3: TGTGCCAGCAGCCACGGCGGGGGCTCGATCGAGCAGTACTTC.

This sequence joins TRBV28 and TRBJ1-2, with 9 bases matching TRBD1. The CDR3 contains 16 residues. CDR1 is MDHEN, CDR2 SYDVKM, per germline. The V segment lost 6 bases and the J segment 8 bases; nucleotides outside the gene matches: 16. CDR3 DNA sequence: TGTGCCAGCAGGACGATAAGGACAGGGGTGTTTAGAGGCTACACCTTC. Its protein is CASRTIRTGVFRGYTF.

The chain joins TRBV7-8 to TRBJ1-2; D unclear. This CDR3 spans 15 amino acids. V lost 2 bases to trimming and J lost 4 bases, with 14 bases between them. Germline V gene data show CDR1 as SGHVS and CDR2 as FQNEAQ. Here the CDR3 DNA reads TGTGCCAGCAGCTTAACGGTAGAAGATTCCTATGGCTACACCTTC. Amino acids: CASSLTVEDSYGYTF.

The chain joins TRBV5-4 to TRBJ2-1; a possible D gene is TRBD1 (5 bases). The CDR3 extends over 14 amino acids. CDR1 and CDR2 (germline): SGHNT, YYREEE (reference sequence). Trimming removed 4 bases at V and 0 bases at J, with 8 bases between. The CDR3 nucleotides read TGTGCCAGCAGCCCCAGGGACTCCTACAATGAGCAGTTCTTC. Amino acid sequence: CASSPRDSYNEQFF.

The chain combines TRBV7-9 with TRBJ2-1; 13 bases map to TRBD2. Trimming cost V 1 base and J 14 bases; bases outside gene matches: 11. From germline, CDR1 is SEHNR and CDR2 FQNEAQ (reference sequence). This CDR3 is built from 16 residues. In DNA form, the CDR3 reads TGTGCCAGCAGCTTAGAAGGACTAGCGGGAGTGAACCAAGAGTTCTTC. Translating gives CASSLEGLAGVNQEFF.

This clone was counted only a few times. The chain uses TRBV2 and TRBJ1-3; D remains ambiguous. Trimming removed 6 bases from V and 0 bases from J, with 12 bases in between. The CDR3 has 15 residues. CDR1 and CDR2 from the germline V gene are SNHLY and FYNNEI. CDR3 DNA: TGTGCCAGCAGCGATGGCTGGCACTCTGGAAACACCATATATTTT. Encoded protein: CASSDGWHSGNTIYF.

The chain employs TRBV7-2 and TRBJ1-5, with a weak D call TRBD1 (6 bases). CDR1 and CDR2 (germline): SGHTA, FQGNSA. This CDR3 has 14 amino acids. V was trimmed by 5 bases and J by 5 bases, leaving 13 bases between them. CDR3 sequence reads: CASSPQQGDQPQHF. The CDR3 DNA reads TGTGCCAGCAGCCCGCAACAGGGAGATCAGCCCCAGCATTTT.

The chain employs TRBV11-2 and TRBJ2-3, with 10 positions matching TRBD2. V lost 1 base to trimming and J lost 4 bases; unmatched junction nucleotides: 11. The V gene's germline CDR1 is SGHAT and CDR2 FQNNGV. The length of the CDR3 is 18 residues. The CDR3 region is CASSLARGASGSPDTQYF. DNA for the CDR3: TGTGCCAGCAGCTTAGCCCGCGGGGCTAGCGGGAGCCCAGATACGCAGTATTTT.

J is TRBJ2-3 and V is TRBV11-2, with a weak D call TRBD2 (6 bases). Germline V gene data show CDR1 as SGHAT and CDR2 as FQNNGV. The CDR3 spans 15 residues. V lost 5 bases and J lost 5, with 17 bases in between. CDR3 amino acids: CASSPGVAEGDTQYF. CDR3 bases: TGTGCCAGCAGCCCCGGGGTAGCGGAGGGAGATACGCAGTATTTT.

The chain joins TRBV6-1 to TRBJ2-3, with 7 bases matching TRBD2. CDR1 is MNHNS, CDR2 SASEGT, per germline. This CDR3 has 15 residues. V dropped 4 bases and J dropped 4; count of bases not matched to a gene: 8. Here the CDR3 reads CASSVRLAVPDTQYF. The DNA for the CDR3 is TGTGCCAGCAGTGTCCGGCTAGCGGTGCCAGATACGCAGTATTTT.

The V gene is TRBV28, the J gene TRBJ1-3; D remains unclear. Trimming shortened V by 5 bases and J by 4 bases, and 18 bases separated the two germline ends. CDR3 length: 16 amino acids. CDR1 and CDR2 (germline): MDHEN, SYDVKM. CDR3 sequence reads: CASSSRTNIAGNTIYF. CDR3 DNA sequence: TGTGCCAGCAGTAGCCGGACGAATATTGCAGGAAACACCATATATTTT.

The CDR3 region is CASTTTGLGSNQPQHF. The DNA of the CDR3 is TGTGCCAGCACCACCACAGGGTTAGGAAGCAATCAGCCCCAGCATTTT. The chain uses TRBV28 and TRBJ1-5, with a possible D match to TRBD1 (6 bases). Trimming stripped 7 bases from V and 1 base from J, with 17 bases between. This CDR3 has 16 amino acids. Germline V lookup: CDR1 MDHEN, CDR2 SYDVKM.